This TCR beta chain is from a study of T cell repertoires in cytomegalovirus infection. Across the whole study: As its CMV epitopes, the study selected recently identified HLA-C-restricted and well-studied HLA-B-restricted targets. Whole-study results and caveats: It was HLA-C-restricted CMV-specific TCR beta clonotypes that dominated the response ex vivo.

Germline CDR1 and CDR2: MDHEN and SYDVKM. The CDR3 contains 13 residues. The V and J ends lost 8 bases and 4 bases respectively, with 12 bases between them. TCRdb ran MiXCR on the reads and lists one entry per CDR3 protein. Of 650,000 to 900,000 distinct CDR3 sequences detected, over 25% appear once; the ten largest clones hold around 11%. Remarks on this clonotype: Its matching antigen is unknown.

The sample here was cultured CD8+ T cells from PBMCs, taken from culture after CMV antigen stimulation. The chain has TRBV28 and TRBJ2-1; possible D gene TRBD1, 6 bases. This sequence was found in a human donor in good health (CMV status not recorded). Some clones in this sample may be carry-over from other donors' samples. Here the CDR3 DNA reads TGTGCCAGCCGACGGACAGTTTACAATGAGCAGTTCTTC. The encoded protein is CASRRTVYNEQFF.